The source of this T cell receptor beta chain is a study of blood T cell repertoires in COVID-19. Turning to the study itself: Donors in the United States, Italy and Spain gave samples during acute or convalescent COVID-19. Nucleic acid was either cDNA or gDNA, and it came from T cells, B-cell-depleted T cells, or PBMCs.

Original analysis: Reference gene primer amplification yielded estimated nucleated cell counts. Profiled with immunoSEQ multiplex PCR; TCRdb holds only in-frame clones, not every one. Clone size and the V and J calls come from that table; the DNA yielded D and trimming. The sample holds approximately 28,000 clones, under 85% seen once. After removal of 8 bases from V and 2 bases from J, the junction contained 11 bases not matched to a gene. Germline V gene sequence: CDR1 LNHDA, CDR2 SQIVND (reference sequence). CDR3 size: 15 residues. What was sequenced was peripheral blood. The chain carries TRBV19 and TRBJ2-7; TRBD2 aligns across 8 bases. The sequence came from a woman in her seventies with active or convalescent COVID-19. This CDR3 reads CASSRTAGGAYEQYF. The CDR3 DNA reads TGTGCCAGTTCAAGGACTGCCGGGGGGGCCTACGAGCAGTACTTC.